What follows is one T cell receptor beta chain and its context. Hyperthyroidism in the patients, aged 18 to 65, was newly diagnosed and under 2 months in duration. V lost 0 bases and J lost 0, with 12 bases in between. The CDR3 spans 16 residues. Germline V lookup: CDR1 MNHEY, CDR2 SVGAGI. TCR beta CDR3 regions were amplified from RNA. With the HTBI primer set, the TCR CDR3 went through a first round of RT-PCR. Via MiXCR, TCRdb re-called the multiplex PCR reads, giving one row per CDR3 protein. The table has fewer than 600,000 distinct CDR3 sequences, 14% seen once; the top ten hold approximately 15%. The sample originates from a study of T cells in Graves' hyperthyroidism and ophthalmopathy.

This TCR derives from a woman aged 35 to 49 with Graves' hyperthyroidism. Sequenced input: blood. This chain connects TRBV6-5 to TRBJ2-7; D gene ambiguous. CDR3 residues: CASSYSATPSSYEQYF. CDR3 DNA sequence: TGTGCCAGCAGTTACTCCGCGACGCCGAGCTCCTACGAGCAGTACTTC.